A selection of T cell receptor beta chains follows, all from one sample in a study of control samples from healthy donors and cancer patients. Profiling relied on immunoSEQ multiplex PCR, and the TCRdb table lists in-frame clones only, not all of them. The repertoire holds 120,000 or so clones, around nine tenths seen once, with less than 9.5% in the top ten. The sequencing sample was made of blood. The receptors shown here come from a man between 35 and 55 years old in good health. Each CDR3 is given with its conserved first and last residue. Each record gives: J gene, V gene, D gene, clone size, CDR3 DNA, CDR3 protein. A D gene is named only where the DNA matches it firmly. Clone sizes are given selectively: once, few, many, or a class where the clone is expanded.

TRBJ2-1	TRBV7-2	TRBD2	.	TGTGCCAGCAGCCTTGGGGGCGCGGGGGGGTCCCGCAATGAGCAGTTCTTC	CASSLGGAGGSRNEQFF
TRBJ2-5	TRBV20-1	TRBD2	.	TGCAGTGCTAGTGGCGGGGGGATCAAGAGGACCCAGTACTTC	CSASGGGIKRTQYF
TRBJ1-2	TRBV7-9	.	.	TGTGCCAGCAGCTCCCGGGACGCCTATGGCTACACCTTC	CASSSRDAYGYTF
TRBJ1-5	TRBV6-5	TRBD1	.	TGTGCCAGCAGTTACTCTTGGACAGGGGGTAATCAGCCCCAGCATTTT	CASSYSWTGGNQPQHF
TRBJ2-7	TRBV7-9	.	once	TGTGCCAGCAGCTTAGATCTCAGGCCCCTCGAGCAGTACTTC	CASSLDLRPLEQYF
TRBJ2-3	TRBV3-1/TRBV3-2	.	.	TGTGCCACCAGTCCAAGCGGCTGTAGCACAGATACGCAGTATTTT	CATSPSGCSTDTQYF
TRBJ2-5	TRBV7-2	.	.	TGTGCCAGCAGCTTAGGGGGATTACCAACGGAGACCCAGTACTTC	CASSLGGLPTETQYF
TRBJ1-2	TRBV13	.	.	TGTGCCAGCAGCTTATACCCCCCAGGGACGGGGAACTATGGCTACACCTTC	CASSLYPPGTGNYGYTF
TRBJ1-2	TRBV18	TRBD1	.	TGTGCCAGCTCACCGGGACAGGGTAACTATGGCTACACCTTC	CASSPGQGNYGYTF
TRBJ1-5	TRBV15	TRBD1	once	TGTGCCACCAGCAGAGGACATGGACAGGGGGCGCTTAACAGCAATCAGCCCCAGCATTTT	CATSRGHGQGALNSNQPQHF
TRBJ2-1	TRBV9	.	.	TGTGCCAGCAGCGTATCGGCGGGGAAAAACAATGAGCAGTTCTTC	CASSVSAGKNNEQFF
TRBJ2-3	TRBV29-1	TRBD2	.	TGCAGCGTTGGGACTAGCGGGGGGCCAGATACGCAGTATTTT	CSVGTSGGPDTQYF
TRBJ2-1	TRBV5-1	.	.	TGCGCCAGCAGCTTGGCTTATAGGGAAGAGCAGTTCTTC	CASSLAYREEQFF
TRBJ1-4	TRBV5-1	TRBD1	.	TGCGCCAGCAGCGAGACAGGGGTGGTTAATGAAAAACTGTTTTTT	CASSETGVVNEKLFF
TRBJ1-3	TRBV6-5	.	.	TGTGCCAGCAGTACCGACCGTTACTCTGGAAACACCATATATTTT	CASSTDRYSGNTIYF
TRBJ1-3	TRBV7-9	TRBD1	once	TGTGCCACCGGGACAGGGGTTTCCTCTGGAAACACCATATATTTT	CATGTGVSSGNTIYF
TRBJ2-3	TRBV24-1	.	.	TGTGCCACCAAGATGGCAGGGGGGACAGATACGCAGTATTTT	CATKMAGGTDTQYF